These T cell receptor beta chains were read from a single sample in a study of cytomegalovirus exposure and HLA in healthy donors. Sequenced by immunoSEQ multiplex PCR; TCRdb stores in-frame clones only, minus some. Of roughly 80,000 clones in the sample, about 69% were seen once. Sequencing input: PBMCs. These receptors came from a woman between 35 and 50 years old in good health and CMV-seropositive. CDR3s include the opening cysteine and the closing phenylalanine or tryptophan. The order of the fields is clone size, D gene, V gene, J gene, CDR3 DNA, CDR3 protein. A D gene is named only where the DNA matches it firmly. The size field is filled for only some rows; it gives once, few, many or a size class.

abundance: NA
d_gene: NA
v_gene: TRBV11-3
j_gene: TRBJ2-7
CDR3nt: TGTGCCAGCAGCCTCGGGCCAGGGCGTGAGCAGTACTTC
CDR3aa: CASSLGPGREQYF

abundance: NA
d_gene: TRBD1
v_gene: TRBV5-1
j_gene: TRBJ2-2
CDR3nt: TGCGCCAGCAGCGGGGGAAGGGGGCGCACCGGGGAGCTGTTTTTT
CDR3aa: CASSGGRGRTGELFF

abundance: NA
d_gene: TRBD2
v_gene: TRBV7-6
j_gene: TRBJ2-1
CDR3nt: TGTGCCAGCAGACTAGCGGAGAACAATGAGCAGTTCTTC
CDR3aa: CASRLAENNEQFF

abundance: once
d_gene: TRBD2
v_gene: TRBV7-2
j_gene: TRBJ2-1
CDR3nt: TGTGCCAGCAGCCCCCACCATCTAGCGGGGGAGAACAATGAGCAGTTCTTC
CDR3aa: CASSPHHLAGENNEQFF

abundance: NA
d_gene: NA
v_gene: TRBV5-6
j_gene: TRBJ1-2
CDR3nt: TGTGCCAGCAGCTTGGATCGCGTGAACTATGGCTACACCTTC
CDR3aa: CASSLDRVNYGYTF

abundance: few
d_gene: NA
v_gene: TRBV6-6
j_gene: TRBJ1-1
CDR3nt: TGTGCCAGCAGCACCCGGGTGCTCACTGAAGCTTTCTTT
CDR3aa: CASSTRVLTEAFF

abundance: many
d_gene: TRBD2
v_gene: TRBV7-2
j_gene: TRBJ2-7
CDR3nt: TGTGCCAGCAGCTTAGCCAGGACTAGCGGGGGGAATAACGAGCAGTACTTC
CDR3aa: CASSLARTSGGNNEQYF

abundance: NA
d_gene: NA
v_gene: TRBV5-4
j_gene: TRBJ1-2
CDR3nt: TGTGCCAGCAGCCCAGGTCTCAGGGGACCCCTTAGTGGCTACACCTTC
CDR3aa: CASSPGLRGPLSGYTF

abundance: NA
d_gene: NA
v_gene: TRBV27
j_gene: TRBJ1-1
CDR3nt: TGTGCCAGCATAAGAAGTCCTATGAACACTGAAGCTTTCTTT
CDR3aa: CASIRSPMNTEAFF

abundance: NA
d_gene: NA
v_gene: TRBV18
j_gene: TRBJ2-3
CDR3nt: TGTGCCAGCTCACCAGGAGGGACAGATACGCAGTATTTT
CDR3aa: CASSPGGTDTQYF

abundance: NA
d_gene: NA
v_gene: TRBV5-1
j_gene: TRBJ1-1
CDR3nt: TGCGCCAGCAGCTACCTAACAGGGAACACTGAAGCTTTCTTT
CDR3aa: CASSYLTGNTEAFF

abundance: NA
d_gene: TRBD1
v_gene: TRBV15
j_gene: TRBJ2-2
CDR3nt: TGTGCCACCAGAAGAGACAGGGCCACCGGGGAGCTGTTTTTT
CDR3aa: CATRRDRATGELFF

abundance: NA
d_gene: NA
v_gene: TRBV4-1
j_gene: TRBJ1-2
CDR3nt: TGCGCCAGCAGCCGAGACCCAGGGAATAACTATGGCTACACCTTC
CDR3aa: CASSRDPGNNYGYTF

abundance: NA
d_gene: TRBD1
v_gene: TRBV5-4
j_gene: TRBJ2-5
CDR3nt: TGTGCCAGCAGCTGGGGGACAGAAGAGACCCAGTACTTC
CDR3aa: CASSWGTEETQYF

abundance: NA
d_gene: NA
v_gene: TRBV6-1
j_gene: TRBJ2-7
CDR3nt: TGTGCCAGCAGTGTAGGGGTCAGCACGCACGAGCAGTACTTC
CDR3aa: CASSVGVSTHEQYF

abundance: NA
d_gene: TRBD1
v_gene: TRBV4-3
j_gene: TRBJ2-2
CDR3nt: TGCGCCAGCAGCCAAGAAGATTTCAGGGCGACAGGGGACACCGGGGAGCTGTTTTTT
CDR3aa: CASSQEDFRATGDTGELFF

abundance: NA
d_gene: NA
v_gene: TRBV5-1
j_gene: TRBJ2-2
CDR3nt: TGCGCCAGCAACCCCACAGGGACAAGAGCCGGGGAGCTGTTTTTT
CDR3aa: CASNPTGTRAGELFF

abundance: NA
d_gene: NA
v_gene: TRBV28
j_gene: TRBJ1-2
CDR3nt: TGTGCCAGCAGTCCCCGGGGAGGGGGTATGAGCTATGGCTACACCTTC
CDR3aa: CASSPRGGGMSYGYTF

abundance: NA
d_gene: TRBD1
v_gene: TRBV7-9
j_gene: TRBJ1-1
CDR3nt: TGTGCCAGCACCGTGACAGGGTATGAGACTGAAGCTTTCTTT
CDR3aa: CASTVTGYETEAFF

abundance: NA
d_gene: NA
v_gene: TRBV7-2
j_gene: TRBJ2-4
CDR3nt: TGTGCCAGCAGCTTGAGTAGCGCCACGAACATTCAGTACTTC
CDR3aa: CASSLSSATNIQYF

abundance: NA
d_gene: TRBD2
v_gene: TRBV4-3
j_gene: TRBJ2-3
CDR3nt: TGCGCCAGCAGCCATACGGTATTGACTAGCGGGAGTTTTCGTAACACAGATACGCAGTATTTT
CDR3aa: CASSHTVLTSGSFRNTDTQYF

abundance: NA
d_gene: NA
v_gene: TRBV9
j_gene: TRBJ1-1
CDR3nt: TGTGCCAGCAGCGTAGCTACGTCAGGGACTGAAGCTTTCTTT
CDR3aa: CASSVATSGTEAFF

abundance: NA
d_gene: NA
v_gene: TRBV30
j_gene: TRBJ2-1
CDR3nt: TGTGCCTGGAGTGGAATAGGGACTGCGGGGTTCTTC
CDR3aa: CAWSGIGTAGFF

abundance: NA
d_gene: NA
v_gene: TRBV4-2
j_gene: TRBJ1-5
CDR3nt: TGTGCCAGCAGCTCGTGGGACGGACAGAATAGCAATCAGCCCCAGCATTTT
CDR3aa: CASSSWDGQNSNQPQHF

abundance: NA
d_gene: NA
v_gene: TRBV5-1
j_gene: TRBJ1-1
CDR3nt: TGCGCCAGCAGCTTGGACAGTCTCACTGAAGCTTTCTTT
CDR3aa: CASSLDSLTEAFF

abundance: NA
d_gene: NA
v_gene: TRBV6-4
j_gene: TRBJ2-3
CDR3nt: TGTGCCAGCAGTGACTCAGCCACAGATACGCAGTATTTT
CDR3aa: CASSDSATDTQYF

abundance: NA
d_gene: NA
v_gene: TRBV7-9
j_gene: TRBJ2-1
CDR3nt: TGTGCCAGCAGCTTAGGTCGGGATCAGGAGCAGTTCTTC
CDR3aa: CASSLGRDQEQFF

abundance: NA
d_gene: TRBD2
v_gene: TRBV10-1
j_gene: TRBJ2-1
CDR3nt: TGCGCCAGCAGTGAAGTCAGCGGGGTGAACAATGAGCAGTTCTTC
CDR3aa: CASSEVSGVNNEQFF

abundance: NA
d_gene: NA
v_gene: TRBV19
j_gene: TRBJ2-1
CDR3nt: TGTGCCAGTAGTATTAAGGCGGGATACAATGAGCAGTTCTTC
CDR3aa: CASSIKAGYNEQFF

abundance: NA
d_gene: TRBD2
v_gene: TRBV10-1
j_gene: TRBJ2-3
CDR3nt: TGCGCCAGCAGCGCCGTAGCGGGATACCGCACAGATACGCAGTATTTT
CDR3aa: CASSAVAGYRTDTQYF

abundance: NA
d_gene: NA
v_gene: TRBV10-3
j_gene: TRBJ2-3
CDR3nt: TGTGCCATCAGTGACCGCCAGGTGGTTGCGCAGTATTTT
CDR3aa: CAISDRQVVAQYF

abundance: NA
d_gene: NA
v_gene: TRBV27
j_gene: TRBJ1-5
CDR3nt: TGTGCCAGCGGCCGGGACTATTATAGCAATCAGCCCCAGCATTTT
CDR3aa: CASGRDYYSNQPQHF

abundance: NA
d_gene: NA
v_gene: TRBV2
j_gene: TRBJ2-7
CDR3nt: TGTGCCAGCAGTGAATTAGGGGCTCGGTACGAGCAGTACTTC
CDR3aa: CASSELGARYEQYF

abundance: NA
d_gene: TRBD1
v_gene: TRBV7-2
j_gene: TRBJ1-1
CDR3nt: TGTGCCAGCAGCTTGGCCCTTCCGGGACAGGGTATCACTGAAGCTTTCTTT
CDR3aa: CASSLALPGQGITEAFF

abundance: NA
d_gene: NA
v_gene: TRBV9
j_gene: TRBJ2-5
CDR3nt: TGTGCCAGCAGCGTAGCCCAGCAAGAGACCCAGTACTTC
CDR3aa: CASSVAQQETQYF

abundance: NA
d_gene: TRBD1
v_gene: TRBV6-5
j_gene: TRBJ1-2
CDR3nt: TGTGCCAGCAGTTTCCGAGACAGGGACGGCTACACCTTC
CDR3aa: CASSFRDRDGYTF

abundance: NA
d_gene: NA
v_gene: TRBV5-4
j_gene: TRBJ2-1
CDR3nt: TGTGCCAGCAGCTTGGCTGTAGGCAGGGTCGGAGTAGATGAGCAGTTCTTC
CDR3aa: CASSLAVGRVGVDEQFF

abundance: NA
d_gene: TRBD1
v_gene: TRBV4-1
j_gene: TRBJ2-2
CDR3nt: TGCGCCAGCAGCCAAACCCAGGGGGTTCGAACCGGGGAGCTGTTTTTT
CDR3aa: CASSQTQGVRTGELFF

abundance: few
d_gene: TRBD1
v_gene: TRBV19
j_gene: TRBJ2-6
CDR3nt: TGTGCCAGTAGCGACACAGGGGCCGGGGCCAACGTCCTGACTTTC
CDR3aa: CASSDTGAGANVLTF

abundance: NA
d_gene: NA
v_gene: TRBV7-9
j_gene: TRBJ1-1
CDR3nt: TGTGCCAGCAGCCCTGGACACTTATCGGGCACTGAAGCTTTCTTT
CDR3aa: CASSPGHLSGTEAFF

abundance: NA
d_gene: NA
v_gene: TRBV5-1
j_gene: TRBJ2-7
CDR3nt: TGCGCCAGCAGCTTGAATCCTAGCAGAAACTACGAGCAGTACTTC
CDR3aa: CASSLNPSRNYEQYF

abundance: NA
d_gene: NA
v_gene: TRBV5-6
j_gene: TRBJ1-1
CDR3nt: TGTGCCAGCAGCTTTAGTAACACTGAAGCTTTCTTT
CDR3aa: CASSFSNTEAFF

abundance: once
d_gene: NA
v_gene: TRBV6-5
j_gene: TRBJ1-1
CDR3nt: TGTGCCAGCAGTTCGGGGGGCGCGGGGAACACTGAAGCTTTCTTT
CDR3aa: CASSSGGAGNTEAFF

abundance: few
d_gene: NA
v_gene: TRBV6-5
j_gene: TRBJ1-1
CDR3nt: TGTGCCAGCAGGCTCGGTTATATGAACACTGAAGCTTTCTTT
CDR3aa: CASRLGYMNTEAFF

abundance: NA
d_gene: TRBD1
v_gene: TRBV7-9
j_gene: TRBJ2-7
CDR3nt: TGTGCCACGGTCCTTATTGGGACAGGTCACTACGAGCAGTACTTC
CDR3aa: CATVLIGTGHYEQYF

abundance: NA
d_gene: TRBD1
v_gene: TRBV29-1
j_gene: TRBJ1-5
CDR3nt: TGCAGCGTTTTATATACAGGGGGCGGCAATCAGCCCCAGCATTTT
CDR3aa: CSVLYTGGGNQPQHF

abundance: few
d_gene: NA
v_gene: TRBV13
j_gene: TRBJ1-5
CDR3nt: TGTGCCAGCAGCGTATATAATCAGCCCCAGCATTTT
CDR3aa: CASSVYNQPQHF

abundance: NA
d_gene: NA
v_gene: TRBV29-1
j_gene: TRBJ2-1
CDR3nt: TGCAGCGTTGAAGGGGGGCGGCTTAATGAGCAGTTCTTC
CDR3aa: CSVEGGRLNEQFF

abundance: NA
d_gene: NA
v_gene: TRBV6-4
j_gene: TRBJ1-6
CDR3nt: TGTGCCAGCAGCAGGGGTTATAATTCACCCCTCCACTTT
CDR3aa: CASSRGYNSPLHF

abundance: NA
d_gene: NA
v_gene: TRBV10-1
j_gene: TRBJ2-7
CDR3nt: TGCGCCAGTTCTAACGAGCAGTACTTC
CDR3aa: CASSNEQYF

abundance: NA
d_gene: NA
v_gene: TRBV7-9
j_gene: TRBJ1-1
CDR3nt: TGTGCCAGCAGCCCTCCAGGGATAATGAACACTGAAGCTTTCTTT
CDR3aa: CASSPPGIMNTEAFF

abundance: NA
d_gene: NA
v_gene: TRBV5-1
j_gene: TRBJ1-2
CDR3nt: TGCGCCAGCAGCCCGGGGGTCAGGGATGGCTACACCTTC
CDR3aa: CASSPGVRDGYTF